The following is a T cell receptor (beta chain) sequence with its context. Its antigen is not identified. The entry originates in a study of T cell repertoires in cytomegalovirus infection. For the study at large: Selection of CMV epitopes for the study included recently identified HLA-C-restricted and well-studied HLA-B-restricted ones. It was the public TCR beta signatures that indicated both CMV infection and matching HLA type.

The germline gives CDR1 LNHNV, CDR2 YYDKDF (reference sequence). The CDR3 consists of 20 residues. J lost 4 bases, V lost 1 base, and 16 bases had no gene match. TCRdb independently ran MiXCR on the reads; one entry per CDR3 protein. This sample carries 640,000 or so distinct CDR3 sequences, roughly a third of them seen once, and the ten largest clones take roughly 18%. General study results and limits: Dominating the ex vivo response were TCR beta clonotypes that were CMV-specific and HLA-C-restricted. CMV carriers with the relevant HLA were identified by cumulative public TCR beta family frequency.

The sequencing here drew on cultured PBMCs, taken from culture after CMV antigen stimulation. The V gene is TRBV15, the J gene TRBJ2-3, with 11 bases lining up with TRBD2. The sequence derives from a human donor in good health (CMV status not recorded). Some clones in this sample may be carry-over from other donors' samples. Written as DNA, the CDR3 is TGTGCCACCAGCAGAGTCCAAAAGAACCGACTAGCGGGACGGGCAGATACGCAGTATTTT. Translated, it gives CATSRVQKNRLAGRADTQYF.